Listed here are 26 T cell receptor beta chains from one sample, sequenced in a study of graft-versus-host responses after intestinal transplantation. Clones were sequenced by immunoSEQ multiplex PCR, and TCRdb holds only the in-frame ones, with some missing. The data hold fewer than 20,000 clones, with more than 85% observed a single time. Sample: PBMCs, taken 23 days after intestinal transplant. These receptor sequences come from a human patient who received an intestinal transplant, so some T cells may come from the graft donor.

V usage is TRBV7-9 and J usage is TRBJ1-2, with TRBD1 matching 8 bases. CDR1 is SEHNR and CDR2 is FQNEAQ in the germline V gene (reference sequence). The CDR3 has 16 amino acids. Trimming at V came to 3 bases and at J to 1 base, leaving 7 bases not matched to a gene. The CDR3 DNA is TGTGCCAGCAGCTTTGGGGGGACAGGAGGTAACTATGGCTACACCTTC. This encodes CASSFGGTGGNYGYTF.

The chain is built from TRBV6-5 and TRBJ2-1; TRBD1 matches at 10 bases. The germline V gene encodes CDR1 MNHEY and CDR2 SVGAGI. The V gene end was trimmed by 3 bases and the J gene end by 6 bases; junction bases not matched to a gene: 5. CDR3 length equals 15 residues. The CDR3 loop is CASSYQDRGGNEQFF. The CDR3 coding sequence is TGTGCCAGCAGTTATCAGGACAGGGGGGGCAATGAGCAGTTCTTC.

The chain carries TRBV28 and TRBJ2-1; 7 bases map to TRBD2. The germline V gene has CDR1 MDHEN and CDR2 SYDVKM. The CDR3 spans 16 residues. J was trimmed by 3 bases and V by 6 bases; bases with no gene match: 11. The CDR3 DNA sequence: TGTGCCAGCAGAACAACCGGGACTAACTTCTACAATGAGCAGTTCTTC. Translating gives CASRTTGTNFYNEQFF.

The chain uses TRBV27 and TRBJ1-4; tentatively, D is TRBD1 (6 bases). Per the germline V gene, CDR1 is MNHEY and CDR2 is SMNVEV (reference sequence). This CDR3 comprises 17 residues. Trimming took off 5 bases at V and 0 bases at J, with 16 bases between the two ends. The CDR3: CASSPWGGGPTNEKLFF. The CDR3, as DNA: TGTGCCAGCAGTCCGTGGGGCGGGGGGCCAACTAATGAAAAACTGTTTTTT.

This clone showed up just once. The chain combines TRBV7-3 with TRBJ1-2; D not certain. The V gene lost 0 bases and the J gene lost 1 base, with 15 bases spanning the gap. Germline CDR1 and CDR2: SGHTA and FQGTGA. The CDR3 totals 17 residues. The CDR3 loop reads CASSLTVCLQSNYGYTF. The DNA of the CDR3 is TGTGCCAGCAGCTTAACGGTTTGTCTCCAGAGTAACTATGGCTACACCTTC. Full variable domain (outside the CDR3, taken from reference TRBV7-3 and TRBJ1-2): GAGVSQTPSNKVTEKGKYVELRCDPISGHTALYWYRQSLGQGPEFLIYFQGTGAADDSGLPNDRFFAVRPEGSVSTLKIQRTERGDSAVYLCASSLTVCLQSNYGYTFGSGTRLTVV.

V usage is TRBV12-1 and J usage is TRBJ2-1; the tabulated D call, TRBD2, remains unverified against the DNA. TRBV12-1 is deemed a pseudogene. The CDR3 runs 18 residues. CDR3 in amino acids: CASSLYGGRLISYNEQFF. The CDR3 coding sequence is TGTGCCAGCAGCTTATATGGCGGGAGATTAATATCCTACAATGAGCAGTTCTTC.

This chain uses TRBV9 with TRBJ2-3; TRBD2 agrees at 12 bases. J gave up 3 bases and V 1 base, and 9 bases lay outside the gene matches. CDR1 and CDR2 from the germline V gene are SGDLS and YYNGEE. The CDR3 is 18 residues long. The CDR3 spells CASSVPLAGGPGTDTQYF. The CDR3 DNA follows: TGTGCCAGCAGCGTACCCCTAGCGGGAGGGCCGGGGACAGATACGCAGTATTTT. The full variable domain, in which reference TRBV9 and TRBJ2-3 provide the parts outside the CDR3, is DSGVTQTPKHLITATGQRVTLRCSPRSGDLSVYWYQQSLDQGLQFLIQYYNGEERAKGNILERFSAQQFPDLHSELNLSSLELGDSALYFCASSVPLAGGPGTDTQYFGPGTRLTVL.

The V call is TRBV18, the J call TRBJ2-4; 9 nucleotides agree with TRBD1. V shed 2 bases and J 1 base; nucleotides not matched to a gene: 9. CDR3 size: 18 residues. The germline CDR1 and CDR2 sequences are KGHSH and LQKENI. The CDR3 sequence is CASSPGTGQNLAKNIQYF. The CDR3 nucleotides read TGTGCCAGCTCACCAGGGACAGGGCAGAACTTGGCCAAAAACATTCAGTACTTC.

The V gene is TRBV7-6, the J gene TRBJ1-1; a possible D gene is TRBD1 (5 bases). The germline gives CDR1 SGHVS, CDR2 FNYEAQ. The CDR3 is 13 residues long. The germline V and J ends were trimmed by 2 bases and 2 bases, with 6 bases remaining between them. CDR3 loop: CASSLRGNTEAFF. CDR3 in DNA: TGTGCCAGCAGCTTAAGGGGAAACACTGAAGCTTTCTTT.

V usage is TRBV7-3 and J usage is TRBJ2-1; maybe TRBD1 (6 bases). Germline CDR1 and CDR2: SGHTA and FQGTGA. The length of the CDR3 is 15 residues. V was shortened by 5 bases and J by 3 bases, with 14 bases between the two germline ends. DNA of the CDR3: TGTGCCAGCAGCGTCAACAGGGCTTACTACAATGAGCAGTTCTTC. Translating it yields CASSVNRAYYNEQFF.

This clone occurred once. V usage is TRBV29-1 and J usage is TRBJ2-4; 8 nucleotides align to TRBD1. Trimming took 4 bases from V and 0 from J; bases not matched to a gene: 17. The germline V gene encodes CDR1 SQVTM and CDR2 ANQGSEA. The CDR3 totals 19 residues. CDR3 sequence: CSVAGGLTGAHLAKNIQYF. DNA of the CDR3: TGCAGCGTTGCCGGGGGCCTGACAGGGGCTCACCTAGCCAAAAACATTCAGTACTTC.

The chain employs TRBV7-7 and TRBJ1-1; D is unresolved. Germline V gives CDR1 SSHAT, CDR2 FNYEAQ (reference sequence). Between the trimmed V and J ends, which lost 1 base and 6 bases, there was a span of 9 bases. This CDR3 spans 13 amino acids. CDR3 nucleotides: TGTGCCAGCAGCTTAGACCTGGCAGCTGAAGCTTTCTTT. The encoded protein is CASSLDLAAEAFF.

V usage is TRBV18 and J usage is TRBJ2-1; 10 bases are shared with TRBD2. Trimming took 4 bases from V and 3 from J; bases not matched to a gene: 6. In germline, CDR1 is KGHSH, CDR2 LQKENI. The CDR3 has 16 amino acids. The CDR3, as DNA: TGTGCCAGCTCACGCGGACTAGCGGAACTCTACAATGAGCAGTTCTTC. It is translated as CASSRGLAELYNEQFF.

This chain links TRBV5-1 with TRBJ2-7; the D gene could be TRBD1 or TRBD2 (6 bases each). Trimming stripped 5 bases from V and 2 bases from J, with 20 bases between. The CDR3 runs 16 residues. Germline V CDR1 and CDR2: SGHRS, YFSETQ. For the CDR3, the DNA is TGCGCCAGCAGGGTATTAGGGGGGACCGGAGCCTACGAGCAGTACTTC. This gives the protein CASRVLGGTGAYEQYF.

This chain connects TRBV9 to TRBJ2-1; the D gene is possibly TRBD1 (5 bases). With 4 bases removed from V and 10 bases from J, the gap between germline ends came to 15 bases. The germline V gene encodes CDR1 SGDLS and CDR2 YYNGEE. The CDR3 is made up of 13 amino acids. The CDR3 loop is CASSRIQGNEQFF. Written as DNA, the CDR3 is TGTGCCAGCAGCCGAATTCAGGGTAACGAGCAGTTCTTC.

The rearrangement uses TRBV18 and TRBJ1-5; 8 bases line up with TRBD1. J lost 5 bases, V lost 3 bases, and 6 bases had no gene match. The CDR3 covers 15 residues. The V gene's germline CDR1 is KGHSH and CDR2 LQKENI. This chain's CDR3 is CASSPADRGDQPQHF. DNA for the CDR3: TGTGCCAGCTCACCCGCCGACAGGGGAGATCAGCCCCAGCATTTT.

The chain carries TRBV15 and TRBJ2-2; tentatively, D is TRBD1 or TRBD2 (6 bases each). Deletions cut 5 bases from V and 1 base from J, with 20 bases between. The germline gives CDR1 LNHNV, CDR2 YYDKDF (reference sequence). The CDR3 extends over 18 amino acids. This CDR3 reads CATSLPYGGYMNTGELFF. The CDR3 DNA sequence: TGTGCCACCAGCCTTCCCTACGGGGGCTATATGAACACCGGGGAGCTGTTTTTT.

The V call is TRBV6-4, the J call TRBJ2-5; D ambiguous. CDR3 length equals 14 residues. V lost 0 bases and J lost 0, with 5 bases in between. The V gene's germline CDR1 is MRHNA and CDR2 SNTAGT. CDR3 protein: CASSDSYHQETQYF. Written as DNA, the CDR3 is TGTGCCAGCAGTGACTCGTACCACCAAGAGACCCAGTACTTC.

CDR3 DNA: TGTGCCAGCAGCGTAACTAGCGGGGGCACAGATACGCAGTATTTT. Its protein is CASSVTSGGTDTQYF. The chain links TRBV5-6 to TRBJ2-3; 10 bases fit TRBD2. CDR1 is SGHDT, CDR2 YYEEEE, per germline. This CDR3 has 15 amino acids. V was clipped by 4 bases and J by 1 base; unmatched bases: 3.

V gene TRBV2 combines with J gene TRBJ2-1; 9 bases agree with TRBD2. Trimming at V came to 6 bases and at J to 7 bases, leaving 10 bases not matched to a gene. The CDR3 sequence is 15 residues long. CDR1 is SNHLY and CDR2 is FYNNEI in the germline V gene. The CDR3 loop is CASRATSGDRNEQFF. Written as DNA, the CDR3 is TGTGCCAGCAGAGCGACTAGCGGTGATAGGAATGAGCAGTTCTTC.

The chain uses TRBV14 and TRBJ2-3; 8 bases align to TRBD1. J lost 1 base, V lost 1 base, and 1 base had no gene match. Per germline, CDR1 SGHDN and CDR2 FVKESK. This CDR3 is 15 amino acids long. Written as DNA, the CDR3 is TGTGCCAGCAGCCAAGCGGGACAGGGCACAGATACGCAGTATTTT. This codes for CASSQAGQGTDTQYF.

The chain joins TRBV5-4 to TRBJ2-3; D unclear. Trimming stripped 10 bases from V and 0 bases from J, with 15 bases between. Looked up from germline, CDR1 is SGHNT and CDR2 is YYREEE (reference sequence). The CDR3 consists of 14 residues. This CDR3 is CAYYGRTSTDTQYF. The DNA of the CDR3 is TGTGCCTATTACGGCAGAACTAGCACAGATACGCAGTATTTT.

The chain joins TRBV18 to TRBJ2-7; TRBD2 aligns across 7 bases. Trimming removed 3 bases from V and 3 bases from J; junction bases left unmatched: 8. The CDR3 runs 15 residues. CDR1 is KGHSH and CDR2 is LQKENI in the germline V gene. Here the CDR3 DNA reads TGTGCCAGCTCACCTACTGCGGGAGTTCACTACGAGCAGTACTTC. It yields the protein CASSPTAGVHYEQYF.

V and J are TRBV7-3 and TRBJ1-2; 12 bases match TRBD1. This CDR3 is 15 amino acids long. The V gene end was trimmed by 4 bases and the J gene end by 2 bases; junction bases not matched to a gene: 2. Germline-derived CDR1 and CDR2 are SGHTA and FQGTGA. The CDR3 here is CASSYGTGGNYGYTF. As DNA, the CDR3 is TGTGCCAGCAGCTACGGGACAGGGGGCAACTATGGCTACACCTTC.

This rearrangement joins TRBV7-6 to TRBJ2-7, with no clear D. This CDR3 has 14 residues. Germline V gene lookup returns CDR1 SGHVS and CDR2 FNYEAQ. Trimming pared 0 bases from V and 4 bases from J, leaving 10 bases between. This chain's CDR3 is CASSLAGKDYEQYF. Written as DNA, the CDR3 is TGTGCCAGCAGCTTAGCGGGAAAGGATTACGAGCAGTACTTC.

The V gene is TRBV9, the J gene TRBJ2-5; D is unclear. The V gene's germline CDR1 is SGDLS and CDR2 YYNGEE. The ends were cut back, 5 bases at V and 3 bases at J, with 20 bases in the middle. This CDR3 is 16 amino acids long. In DNA, the CDR3 is TGTGCCAGCAGAGGCCAACCGGACGGTCCCAAAGAGACCCAGTACTTC. Amino acids: CASRGQPDGPKETQYF.